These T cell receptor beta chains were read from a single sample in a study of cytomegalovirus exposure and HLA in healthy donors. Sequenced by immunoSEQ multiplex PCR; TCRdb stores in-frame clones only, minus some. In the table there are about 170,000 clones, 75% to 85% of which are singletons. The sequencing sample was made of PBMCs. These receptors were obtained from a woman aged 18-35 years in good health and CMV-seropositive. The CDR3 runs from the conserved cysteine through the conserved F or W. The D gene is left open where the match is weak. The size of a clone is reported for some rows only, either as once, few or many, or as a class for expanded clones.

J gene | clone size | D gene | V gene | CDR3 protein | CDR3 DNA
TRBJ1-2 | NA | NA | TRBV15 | CATSRDVRLYGYTF | TGTGCCACCAGCAGAGACGTGAGACTCTATGGCTACACCTTC
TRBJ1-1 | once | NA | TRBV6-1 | CASSDSQVDTEAFF | TGTGCCAGCAGTGACTCTCAGGTGGACACTGAAGCTTTCTTT
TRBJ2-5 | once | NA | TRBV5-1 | CASSSYRGAGVETQYF | TGCGCCAGCAGCTCCTACCGGGGGGCCGGGGTAGAGACCCAGTACTTC
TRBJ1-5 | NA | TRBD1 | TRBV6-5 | CASSRTGTGDQPQHF | TGTGCCAGCAGCCGAACTGGGACAGGGGATCAGCCCCAGCATTTT
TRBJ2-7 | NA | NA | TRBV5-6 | CASSPLTGSYEQYF | TGTGCCAGCAGCCCCTTGACAGGCTCCTACGAGCAGTACTTC
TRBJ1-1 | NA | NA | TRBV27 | CASSLSSGSQNTEAFF | TGTGCCAGCAGTTTATCGTCGGGGTCTCAGAACACTGAAGCTTTCTTT
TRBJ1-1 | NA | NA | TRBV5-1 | CASSLGLDSPSPFF | TGCGCCAGCAGCTTGGGTTTAGATTCGCCTTCCCCTTTCTTT
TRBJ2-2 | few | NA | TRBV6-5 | CASQRVNTGELFF | TGTGCCAGCCAGAGGGTAAACACCGGGGAGCTGTTTTTT
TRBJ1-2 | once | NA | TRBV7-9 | CASSSPARGNYGYTF | TGTGCCAGCAGCTCCCCCGCGCGGGGCAACTATGGCTACACCTTC
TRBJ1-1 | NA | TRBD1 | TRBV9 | CASSTGTGEAFF | TGTGCCAGCAGCACAGGGACAGGTGAAGCTTTCTTT
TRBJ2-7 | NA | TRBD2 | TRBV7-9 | CSSSNPGGRYEQYF | TGTTCCAGCAGCAACCCGGGGGGGCGTTACGAGCAGTACTTC
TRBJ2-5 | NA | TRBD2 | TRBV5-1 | CASRGAGGRETQYF | TGCGCCAGCAGAGGGGCGGGGGGCCGTGAGACCCAGTACTTC
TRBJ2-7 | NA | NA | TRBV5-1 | CASSSWGDSSYEQYF | TGCGCCAGCAGCTCATGGGGGGACAGCTCCTACGAGCAGTACTTC
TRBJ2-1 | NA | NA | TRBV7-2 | CASSTRGGEQFF | TGTGCCAGCAGCACCCGGGGTGGTGAGCAGTTCTTC
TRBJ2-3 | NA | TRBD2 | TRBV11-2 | CASSSTPLAGAADTQYF | TGTGCCAGCAGCTCCACCCCGCTAGCGGGAGCCGCAGATACGCAGTATTTT
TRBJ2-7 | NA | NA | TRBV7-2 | CASSSSGSEQYF | TGTGCCAGCAGCTCCAGTGGTTCCGAGCAGTACTTC
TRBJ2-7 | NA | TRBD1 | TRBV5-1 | CASSLRGQGVIEQYF | TGCGCCAGCAGCTTGCGTGGACAGGGAGTGATCGAGCAGTACTTC
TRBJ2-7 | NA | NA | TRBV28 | CASSLVLWRNSYEQYF | TGTGCCAGCAGTTTGGTCCTATGGAGAAACTCCTACGAGCAGTACTTC
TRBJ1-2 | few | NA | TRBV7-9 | CASRSRAYGYTF | TGTGCCAGCAGATCGAGGGCTTACGGCTACACCTTC
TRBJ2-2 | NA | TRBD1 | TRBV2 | CASSPTGSTGELFF | TGTGCCAGCAGCCCGACAGGGTCCACCGGGGAGCTGTTTTTT
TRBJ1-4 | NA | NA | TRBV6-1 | CASSDTMDEKLFF | TGTGCCAGCAGTGATACTATGGATGAAAAACTGTTTTTT
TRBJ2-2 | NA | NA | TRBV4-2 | CASSHYSGNTGELFF | TGTGCCAGCAGCCACTATAGCGGAAACACCGGGGAGCTGTTTTTT
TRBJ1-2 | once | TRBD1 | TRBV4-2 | CASSQATGEDGYTF | TGTGCCAGCAGCCAAGCCACAGGGGAGGATGGCTACACCTTC
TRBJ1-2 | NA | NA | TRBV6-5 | CASRPGQGTPTF | TGTGCCAGCAGGCCGGGACAAGGGACGCCTACCTTC
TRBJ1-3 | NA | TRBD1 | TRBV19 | CASIGDRGISGNTIYF | TGTGCCAGTATTGGGGACAGGGGGATATCTGGAAACACCATATATTTT